Shown below are 12 T cell receptor beta chains from a single sample sequenced in a study of OX40 agonist ivuxolimab in advanced cancers. Produced via immunoSEQ multiplex PCR; TCRdb's table is partial and in-frame only. The data contain fewer than 50,000 clones, about 83% of them singletons. Specimen: CD4+ or CD8+ T cells sorted from blood, collected in a trial of the OX40 agonist ivuxolimab. Source of these receptors: an adult with an advanced solid tumor such as melanoma, head and neck, liver or kidney cancer.

The CDR3: CASSLEGGSGNTIYF. Here the CDR3 DNA reads TGTGCCAGCAGCTTAGAGGGGGGCTCTGGAAACACCATATATTTT. The chain joins TRBV11-2 to TRBJ1-3; D might be TRBD1 (5 bases). The CDR3 contains 15 residues. V was trimmed by 0 bases and J by 0 bases, leaving 6 bases between them. Germline CDR1 is SGHAT and CDR2 is FQNNGV.

V is TRBV19 and J is TRBJ2-4, with D perhaps assigned TRBD1 or TRBD2 (5 bases each). The CDR3 loop spans 15 amino acids. Trimming stripped 2 bases from V and 5 bases from J, with 13 bases between. Germline CDR1 and CDR2: LNHDA and SQIVND (reference sequence). DNA for the CDR3: TGTGCCAGTAGTATACGCCAGTCGGGGCAAAACATTCAGTACTTC. Translation gives CASSIRQSGQNIQYF.

The gene calls are TRBV19 and TRBJ1-6, with 7 bases lining up with TRBD1. CDR1 and CDR2 from the germline V gene are LNHDA and SQIVND (reference sequence). The CDR3 sequence is 14 residues long. V was pared by 7 bases and J by 14 bases, with 14 bases of the junction left unmatched. CDR3 DNA sequence: TGTGCCAGTACCTTGACAGGGAAGAAGTCGACCCTCCACTTT. This encodes CASTLTGKKSTLHF.

This clone is termed medium-sized (0.01 to 0.1%). The chain has TRBV2 and TRBJ2-7, with D unclear. The CDR3 runs to 15 residues. The ends were cut back, 3 bases at V and 3 bases at J, with 15 bases in the middle. The germline V gene encodes CDR1 SNHLY and CDR2 FYNNEI. The CDR3 nucleotides read TGTGCCAGCAGTGAGACCTCCACAAAGGGCTACGAGCAGTACTTC. Protein: CASSETSTKGYEQYF.

For this clone: Its ends do not fully match the called genes, so a read error is possible. V and J are TRBV11-2 and TRBJ1-2, with D possibly matching TRBD1 (5 bases). Germline CDR1 reads SGHAT; CDR2 reads FQNNGV. The CDR3 consists of 12 residues. CDR3 DNA: TGTGCCAGCAGCCCCAAACGGGACCTCTGTTCCTTC. Translation: CASSPKRDLCSF.

This chain links TRBV4-1 with TRBJ1-2, with TRBD1 matching 7 bases. The CDR3 runs 14 residues. The J segment lost 2 bases and the V segment lost 2 bases, leaving 2 bases of the junction unmatched. Germline assignment: CDR1 MGHRA and CDR2 YSYEKL. The CDR3 is CASSQTGANYGYTF. The CDR3 nucleotides are TGCGCCAGCAGCCAAACAGGGGCAAACTATGGCTACACCTTC.

The genes are TRBV28 and TRBJ1-4, with 10 bases lining up with TRBD1. After removal of 10 bases from V and 9 bases from J, the junction contained 8 bases not matched to a gene. Germline assignment: CDR1 MDHEN and CDR2 SYDVKM. This CDR3 has 13 amino acids. In DNA, the CDR3 is TGTGCCACCCTGGGACAGGGGTATCAAAAACTGTTTTTT. Protein product: CATLGQGYQKLFF.

V gene TRBV7-9 combines with J gene TRBJ2-7; possibly TRBD1 or TRBD2 for D (5 bases each). Germline V gene lookup returns CDR1 SEHNR and CDR2 FQNEAQ (reference sequence). With 0 bases removed from V and 2 bases from J, the gap between germline ends came to 11 bases. This CDR3 is 15 amino acids long. The CDR3 sequence is CASSLAGTNAYEQYF. CDR3 DNA: TGTGCCAGCAGCTTAGCCGGGACGAATGCCTACGAGCAGTACTTC.

This clone was detected once. The rearrangement links TRBV7-2 to TRBJ2-7; no clear D. Germline loops: CDR1 SGHTA, CDR2 FQGNSA. The CDR3 extends over 13 amino acids. The chain's CDR3 is CATMQGNSYEQYF. The CDR3 bases are TGTGCTACCATGCAAGGGAACTCCTACGAGCAGTACTTC.

The chain couples TRBV27 to TRBJ2-1, with 13 bases fitting TRBD2. Trimming at V came to 6 bases and at J to 2 bases, leaving 7 bases not matched to a gene. The CDR3 loop spans 17 amino acids. CDR1 MNHEY and CDR2 SMNVEV come from the germline V gene (reference sequence). The CDR3 spells CASSRWTSGGTYNEQFF. CDR3 DNA: TGTGCCAGCAGCCGTTGGACTAGCGGGGGAACCTACAATGAGCAGTTCTTC.

The rearrangement links TRBV18 to TRBJ1-5; D is perhaps TRBD1 (6 bases). Trimming shortened V by 6 bases and J by 3 bases, and 12 bases separated the two germline ends. Germline CDR1 KGHSH, CDR2 LQKENI. This CDR3 has 14 residues. CDR3 loop: CASSQDRDNQPQHF. CDR3 DNA sequence: TGTGCCAGCTCTCAGGACAGAGACAATCAGCCCCAGCATTTT.

The chain combines TRBV29-1 with TRBJ2-6; possibly TRBD1 for D (5 bases). The CDR3 spans 14 residues. V lost 6 bases and J 0 bases, leaving 9 bases between the germline ends. Germline V CDR1 and CDR2: SQVTM, ANQGSEA. The CDR3, as DNA: TGCAGCGTGCCGCAGGGCTCTGGGGCCAACGTCCTGACTTTC. It encodes CSVPQGSGANVLTF.